This T cell receptor (beta chain) was retrieved from a study of radiotherapy plus CTLA-4 blockade in lung cancer. Study overall: Disease control was seen in approximately 31% of patients, objective responses in 15% to 20%.

Sequenced by immunoSEQ multiplex PCR; TCRdb stores in-frame clones only, minus some. Of tens of thousands of clones listed, 70% to 85% are singletons. Germline V CDR1 and CDR2: LNHNV, YYDKDF (reference sequence). The V and J ends lost 0 bases and 2 bases, in that order; junction bases with no gene match: 1. The CDR3 is made up of 14 amino acids. This sequence originates from a human donor with non-small cell lung cancer who had a partial response to radiotherapy plus ipilimumab. This chain joins TRBV15 and TRBJ2-7; 7 bases line up with TRBD1. Sample: peripheral blood, taken from a patient treated with radiotherapy plus ipilimumab. The CDR3 spells CATSRDQGAYEQYF. As DNA, the CDR3 is TGTGCCACCAGCAGAGATCAGGGGGCCTACGAGCAGTACTTC.